Listed here are 5 T cell receptor beta chains from one sample, sequenced in a study of blood T cell repertoires in COVID-19 (dated by TCRdb to about 2020). Libraries were built with the immunoSEQ multiplex PCR assay. The table was pulled from immuneACCESS by TCRdb, which kept in-frame rearrangements only. Such tables lose some clones; where checked, under half of the loss comes from unresolved V genes, and the rest has no known cause. The sample has about 190,000 clones on record, roughly 84% of them singletons. Of the sample, almost 5% is held by the ten largest clones. Source material: peripheral blood. The receptor source for this set is a woman aged 80 or over with acute or convalescent COVID-19.

This chain uses TRBV6-2 or TRBV6-3 with TRBJ2-5; no firm D call. Germline CDR1 is MNHEY and CDR2 is SVGEGT. The CDR3 loop spans 13 amino acids. V gave up 2 bases and J gave up 2 bases, with 6 bases separating them. The CDR3 nucleotides are TGTGCCAGCAGTTACCGAGTACAAGAGACCCAGTACTTC. Residues: CASSYRVQETQYF.

This chain uses TRBV7-2 with TRBJ2-3, with 12 positions matching TRBD2. The length of the CDR3 is 18 residues. Germline V gives CDR1 SGHTA, CDR2 FQGNSA. V was pared by 2 bases and J by 0 bases, with 6 bases of the junction left unmatched. CDR3 sequence: CASSLLLAGGPSTDTQYF. DNA of the CDR3: TGTGCCAGCAGCTTACTACTAGCGGGGGGCCCTAGCACAGATACGCAGTATTTT.

The rearrangement uses TRBV11-2 and TRBJ1-2; possible D gene TRBD1, 5 bases. Germline CDR1 SGHAT, CDR2 FQNNGV. This CDR3 is built from 15 residues. Trimming cost V 5 bases and J 0 bases, with 13 bases left between them. Here the CDR3 reads CASSTRQMPNYGYTF. The CDR3 DNA follows: TGTGCCAGCAGCACCCGACAGATGCCTAACTATGGCTACACCTTC. Supplemented by reference TRBV11-2 and TRBJ1-2, the full variable domain reads EAGVAQSPRYKIIEKRQSVAFWCNPISGHATLYWYQQILGQGPKLLIQFQNNGVVDDSQLPKDRFSAERLKGVDSTLKIQPAKLEDSAVYLCASSTRQMPNYGYTFGSGTRLTVV.

The chain joins TRBV7-2 to TRBJ1-4; TRBD1 agrees at 9 bases. Germline CDR1 reads SGHTA; CDR2 reads FQGNSA. With 4 bases clipped from V and 12 bases from J, the junction kept 3 bases outside the gene matches. The length of the CDR3 is 12 residues. The CDR3 here is CASSSRTGELFF. DNA of the CDR3: TGTGCCAGCAGCTCCCGGACAGGGGAACTGTTTTTT.

The CDR3 nucleotides read TGTGCCAGCAGCTTTAGCGGGAGGGTAGATACGCAGTATTTT. Translating gives CASSFSGRVDTQYF. The rearrangement joins TRBV7-2 to TRBJ2-3, with TRBD2 matching 11 bases. The CDR3 extends over 14 amino acids. The junction had 1 base not matched to a gene; V was cut back by 3 bases and J by 5 bases. Germline loops: CDR1 SGHTA, CDR2 FQGNSA.